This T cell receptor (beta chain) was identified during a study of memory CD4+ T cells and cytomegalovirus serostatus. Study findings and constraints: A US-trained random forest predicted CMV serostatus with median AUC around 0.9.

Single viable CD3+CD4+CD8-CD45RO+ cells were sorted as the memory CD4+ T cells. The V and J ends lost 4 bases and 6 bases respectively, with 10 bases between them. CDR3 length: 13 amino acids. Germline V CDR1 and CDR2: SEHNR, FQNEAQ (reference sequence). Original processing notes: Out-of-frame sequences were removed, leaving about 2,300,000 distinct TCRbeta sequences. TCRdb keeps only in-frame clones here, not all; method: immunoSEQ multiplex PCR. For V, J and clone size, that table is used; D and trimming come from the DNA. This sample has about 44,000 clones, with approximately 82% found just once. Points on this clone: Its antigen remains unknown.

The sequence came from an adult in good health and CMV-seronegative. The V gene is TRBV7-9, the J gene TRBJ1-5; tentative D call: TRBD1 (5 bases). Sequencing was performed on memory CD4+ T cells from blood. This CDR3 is CASSSMGGQPQHF. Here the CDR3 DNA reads TGTGCCAGCAGCTCAATGGGGGGTCAGCCCCAGCATTTT.